These T cell receptor beta chains were read from a single sample in a study of blood T cell repertoires in COVID-19. The table came from immunoSEQ multiplex PCR; TCRdb's copy has only in-frame clones and leaves some out. Of 150,000 to 170,000 clones in the sample, around 84% are singletons; the top ten hold more than 7.5%. The sample comprised peripheral blood. The receptors were sampled from a woman aged 55-70 years with COVID-19, enrolled during active disease. The CDR3 runs from the conserved cysteine through the conserved F or W. Fields, in order: D gene, J gene, clone size, CDR3 length, V gene, CDR3 protein, CDR3 DNA. The D gene is left open where the match is weak. Part of the rows lack a size; the others show once, few, many or a class for expanded clones.

d_call: TRBD1
j_call: TRBJ1-2
clone_size: NA
cdr3_length: 16
v_call: TRBV5-4
cdr3_aa: CASSVGQGAYNYGYTF
cdr3_nt: TGTGCCAGCAGCGTGGGGCAGGGGGCTTACAACTATGGCTACACCTTC

d_call: TRBD2
j_call: TRBJ2-2
clone_size: NA
cdr3_length: 17
v_call: TRBV13
cdr3_aa: CASSLGGLAESTGELFF
cdr3_nt: TGTGCCAGCAGCTTAGGGGGACTAGCCGAGAGCACCGGGGAGCTGTTTTTT

d_call: TRBD2
j_call: TRBJ2-2
clone_size: NA
cdr3_length: 16
v_call: TRBV5-1
cdr3_aa: CASSFLAGLNTGELFF
cdr3_nt: TGCGCCAGCAGCTTTCTAGCGGGCCTGAACACCGGGGAGCTGTTTTTT

d_call: NA
j_call: TRBJ2-1
clone_size: NA
cdr3_length: 17
v_call: TRBV14
cdr3_aa: CASSQVWGVSSYNEQFF
cdr3_nt: TGTGCCAGCAGCCAAGTTTGGGGGGTTAGCTCCTACAATGAGCAGTTCTTC

d_call: NA
j_call: TRBJ1-1
clone_size: NA
cdr3_length: 14
v_call: TRBV6-1
cdr3_aa: CASSEATSGGEAFF
cdr3_nt: TGTGCCAGCAGTGAAGCCACTTCGGGGGGAGAAGCTTTCTTT

d_call: TRBD1
j_call: TRBJ2-5
clone_size: NA
cdr3_length: 16
v_call: TRBV3-1/TRBV3-2
cdr3_aa: CASSQDPQGGQETQYF
cdr3_nt: TGTGCCAGCAGCCAAGATCCACAGGGGGGACAAGAGACCCAGTACTTC

d_call: NA
j_call: TRBJ1-5
clone_size: NA
cdr3_length: 12
v_call: TRBV6-5
cdr3_aa: CASSFRQGPQHF
cdr3_nt: TGTGCCAGCAGTTTCCGTCAGGGGCCCCAGCATTTT

d_call: NA
j_call: TRBJ2-1
clone_size: NA
cdr3_length: 13
v_call: TRBV24-1
cdr3_aa: CATSEGGVNEQFF
cdr3_nt: TGTGCCACCAGTGAGGGAGGAGTCAATGAGCAGTTCTTC

d_call: NA
j_call: TRBJ1-3
clone_size: NA
cdr3_length: 16
v_call: TRBV7-9
cdr3_aa: CASSLVVGSSGNTIYF
cdr3_nt: TGTGCCAGCAGCTTAGTGGTGGGGAGCTCTGGAAACACCATATATTTT

d_call: TRBD1
j_call: TRBJ1-2
clone_size: NA
cdr3_length: 14
v_call: TRBV18
cdr3_aa: CASSPSDRVHGYTF
cdr3_nt: TGTGCCAGCTCACCCTCCGACAGGGTTCATGGCTACACCTTC

d_call: TRBD1
j_call: TRBJ1-1
clone_size: NA
cdr3_length: 15
v_call: TRBV6-9
cdr3_aa: CASSSRGQGGTEAFF
cdr3_nt: TGTGCCAGCAGTTCTCGAGGACAGGGGGGCACTGAAGCTTTCTTT

d_call: NA
j_call: TRBJ1-5
clone_size: NA
cdr3_length: 18
v_call: TRBV15
cdr3_aa: CATSRRIRGATGNQPQHF
cdr3_nt: TGTGCCACCAGCAGACGGATTCGGGGGGCAACAGGCAATCAGCCCCAGCATTTT

d_call: NA
j_call: TRBJ1-4
clone_size: NA
cdr3_length: 13
v_call: TRBV18
cdr3_aa: CASQDRDGEKLFF
cdr3_nt: TGTGCCAGCCAGGACAGAGACGGTGAAAAACTGTTTTTT

d_call: NA
j_call: TRBJ1-1
clone_size: NA
cdr3_length: 14
v_call: TRBV7-6
cdr3_aa: CASSSGHGLTEAFF
cdr3_nt: TGTGCCAGCAGCTCGGGACACGGTCTGACTGAAGCTTTCTTT

d_call: TRBD2
j_call: TRBJ2-7
clone_size: NA
cdr3_length: 15
v_call: TRBV6-5
cdr3_aa: CASSPARAGGHEQYF
cdr3_nt: TGTGCCAGCAGTCCCGCCCGAGCGGGGGGGCACGAGCAGTACTTC

d_call: NA
j_call: TRBJ1-1
clone_size: NA
cdr3_length: 14
v_call: TRBV5-1
cdr3_aa: CASSSGTLNTEAFF
cdr3_nt: TGCGCCAGCAGCTCTGGGACATTGAACACTGAAGCTTTCTTT

d_call: TRBD2
j_call: TRBJ2-1
clone_size: NA
cdr3_length: 14
v_call: TRBV18
cdr3_aa: CASSPQRDYNEQFF
cdr3_nt: TGTGCCAGCTCACCACAGCGGGATTACAATGAGCAGTTCTTC

d_call: TRBD1
j_call: TRBJ1-1
clone_size: NA
cdr3_length: 18
v_call: TRBV18
cdr3_aa: CASSPIPGQGTMNTEAFF
cdr3_nt: TGTGCCAGCTCACCAATCCCGGGACAGGGTACTATGAACACTGAAGCTTTCTTT

d_call: NA
j_call: TRBJ1-2
clone_size: NA
cdr3_length: 14
v_call: TRBV5-1
cdr3_aa: CASNPGSANYGYTF
cdr3_nt: TGCGCCAGCAACCCAGGGTCCGCTAACTATGGCTACACCTTC

d_call: NA
j_call: TRBJ2-1
clone_size: NA
cdr3_length: 13
v_call: TRBV5-1
cdr3_aa: CASSPPPSNEQFF
cdr3_nt: TGCGCCAGCAGCCCCCCCCCTAGCAATGAGCAGTTCTTC

d_call: NA
j_call: TRBJ2-2
clone_size: NA
cdr3_length: 16
v_call: TRBV18
cdr3_aa: CASSPTAEANTGELFF
cdr3_nt: TGTGCCAGCTCACCGACGGCAGAGGCGAACACCGGGGAGCTGTTTTTT

d_call: TRBD1
j_call: TRBJ1-2
clone_size: NA
cdr3_length: 16
v_call: TRBV19
cdr3_aa: CASTHQPDRGYFGYTF
cdr3_nt: TGTGCCAGTACCCACCAACCGGACAGGGGTTATTTTGGCTACACCTTC

d_call: NA
j_call: TRBJ2-1
clone_size: once
cdr3_length: 14
v_call: TRBV7-3
cdr3_aa: CASSLTLASDEQFF
cdr3_nt: TGTGCCAGCAGCTTAACACTAGCCAGCGATGAGCAGTTCTTC

d_call: TRBD1
j_call: TRBJ1-5
clone_size: NA
cdr3_length: 15
v_call: TRBV6-6
cdr3_aa: CASSYIIQGAQPQHF
cdr3_nt: TGTGCCAGCAGTTACATAATACAGGGGGCCCAGCCCCAGCATTTT

d_call: NA
j_call: TRBJ1-1
clone_size: NA
cdr3_length: 13
v_call: TRBV29-1
cdr3_aa: CSVCLQGDTEAFF
cdr3_nt: TGCAGCGTCTGTCTACAGGGTGATACTGAAGCTTTCTTT

d_call: TRBD1
j_call: TRBJ2-1
clone_size: NA
cdr3_length: 15
v_call: TRBV7-8
cdr3_aa: CASSLGTGNYNEQFF
cdr3_nt: TGTGCCAGCAGCTTAGGGACAGGGAACTACAATGAGCAGTTCTTC

d_call: NA
j_call: TRBJ2-1
clone_size: NA
cdr3_length: 13
v_call: TRBV25-1
cdr3_aa: CASTLVGGGEQFF
cdr3_nt: TGTGCCAGCACCCTAGTGGGGGGTGGGGAGCAGTTCTTC

d_call: TRBD1
j_call: TRBJ1-4
clone_size: NA
cdr3_length: 15
v_call: TRBV3-1/TRBV3-2
cdr3_aa: CASSQRITGVEKLFF
cdr3_nt: TGTGCCAGCAGCCAAAGGATCACAGGGGTGGAAAAACTGTTTTTT

d_call: NA
j_call: TRBJ1-1
clone_size: NA
cdr3_length: 13
v_call: TRBV2
cdr3_aa: CASRRDREGEAFF
cdr3_nt: TGTGCCAGCAGACGAGACCGTGAGGGTGAAGCTTTCTTT

d_call: NA
j_call: TRBJ2-4
clone_size: NA
cdr3_length: 15
v_call: TRBV24-1
cdr3_aa: CATSDRGGIGNIQYF
cdr3_nt: TGTGCCACCAGTGATAGGGGGGGGATTGGCAACATTCAGTACTTC

d_call: NA
j_call: TRBJ1-2
clone_size: NA
cdr3_length: 13
v_call: TRBV6-5
cdr3_aa: CASSPDREYGYTF
cdr3_nt: TGTGCCAGCAGTCCGGACCGGGAATATGGCTACACCTTC